This TCR beta chain was found in a study of blood T cell repertoires in COVID-19. Here immunoSEQ multiplex PCR was the method, and the copy in TCRdb shows in-frame clones only, minus some. The table lists 200,000 to 250,000 clones, approximately 80% of them singletons, with nearly 7.5% in the top ten. V shed 6 bases and J shed 8 bases, with 12 bases lying between them. There are 12 residues in the CDR3. Input material: PBMCs or T cells enriched from blood (not recorded which). V usage is TRBV12-3 or TRBV12-4 and J usage is TRBJ2-3; tentative D call: TRBD2 (6 bases). The clonotype comes from a woman aged 40 to 50 with acute COVID-19. The CDR3 protein is CASRDGGGTQYF. CDR3 in DNA: TGTGCCAGCAGAGATGGGGGAGGTACGCAGTATTTT.